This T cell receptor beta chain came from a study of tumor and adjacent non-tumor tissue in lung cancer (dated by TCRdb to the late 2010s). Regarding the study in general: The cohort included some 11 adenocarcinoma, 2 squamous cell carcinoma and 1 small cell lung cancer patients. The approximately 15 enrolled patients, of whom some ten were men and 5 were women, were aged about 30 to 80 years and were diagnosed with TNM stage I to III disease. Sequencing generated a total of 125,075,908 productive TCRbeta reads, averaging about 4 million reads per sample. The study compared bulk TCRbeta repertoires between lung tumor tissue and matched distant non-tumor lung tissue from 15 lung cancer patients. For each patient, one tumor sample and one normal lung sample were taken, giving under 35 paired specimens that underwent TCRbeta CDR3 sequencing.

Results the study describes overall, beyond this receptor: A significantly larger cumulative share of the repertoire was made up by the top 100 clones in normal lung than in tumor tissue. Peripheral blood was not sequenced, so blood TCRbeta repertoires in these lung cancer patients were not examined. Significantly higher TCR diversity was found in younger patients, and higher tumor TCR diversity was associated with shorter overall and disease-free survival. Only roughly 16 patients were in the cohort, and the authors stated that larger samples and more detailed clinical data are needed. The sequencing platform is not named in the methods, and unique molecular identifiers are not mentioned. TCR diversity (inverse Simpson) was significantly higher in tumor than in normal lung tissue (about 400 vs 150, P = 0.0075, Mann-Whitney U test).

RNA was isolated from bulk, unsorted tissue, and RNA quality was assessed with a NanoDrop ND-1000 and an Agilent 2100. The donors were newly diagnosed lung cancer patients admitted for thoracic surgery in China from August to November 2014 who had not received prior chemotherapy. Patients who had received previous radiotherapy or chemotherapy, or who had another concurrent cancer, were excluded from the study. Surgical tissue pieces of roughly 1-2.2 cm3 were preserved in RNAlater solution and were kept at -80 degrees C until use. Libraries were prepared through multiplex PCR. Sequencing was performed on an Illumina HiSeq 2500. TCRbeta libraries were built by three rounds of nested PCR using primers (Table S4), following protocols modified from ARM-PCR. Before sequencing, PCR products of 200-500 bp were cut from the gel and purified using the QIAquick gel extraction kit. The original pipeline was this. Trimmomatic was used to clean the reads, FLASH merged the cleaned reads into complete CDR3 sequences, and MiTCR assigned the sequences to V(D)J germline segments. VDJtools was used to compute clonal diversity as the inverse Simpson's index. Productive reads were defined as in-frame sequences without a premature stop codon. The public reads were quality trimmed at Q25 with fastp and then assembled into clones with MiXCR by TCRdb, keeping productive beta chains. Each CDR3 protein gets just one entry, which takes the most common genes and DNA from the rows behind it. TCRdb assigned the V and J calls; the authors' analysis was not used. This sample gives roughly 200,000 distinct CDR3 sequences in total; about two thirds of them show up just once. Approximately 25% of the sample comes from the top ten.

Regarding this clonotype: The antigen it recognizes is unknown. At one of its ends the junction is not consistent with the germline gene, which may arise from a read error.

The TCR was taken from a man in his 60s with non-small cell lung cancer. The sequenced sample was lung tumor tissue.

The CDR3 is CASTLQVSPQHF. The DNA reads as follows: TGTGCCAGCACTTTACAGGTATCGCCCCAGCATTTT. The receptor chain draws on TRBV12-3 or TRBV12-4 and TRBJ1-5; D gene: possibly TRBD1, on 5 matching bases. The CDR3 numbers 12 residues from cysteine through phenylalanine. CDR3 DNA is the only sequence kept; it has 36 bases, read in frame from the first base.